These 19 T cell receptor beta chains came from one sample sequenced in a study of glioma-infiltrating T cells after dendritic cell vaccination. Data came from immunoSEQ multiplex PCR; TCRdb stores just in-frame clones and leaves some out. The sample has roughly 100,000 clones, over 75% seen once. Sequenced here: blood, sampled before dendritic cell vaccination. These receptors came from a human donor with glioblastoma.

V gene TRBV2 combines with J gene TRBJ1-1; D possibly corresponds to TRBD1 (5 bases). This CDR3 comprises 13 residues. Trimming shortened V by 6 bases and J by 6 bases, and 14 bases separated the two germline ends. Germline loops: CDR1 SNHLY, CDR2 FYNNEI. CDR3 protein: CASREGRGSEAFF. The CDR3, as DNA: TGTGCCAGCAGAGAGGGCCGGGGGTCTGAAGCTTTCTTT.

The chain employs TRBV9 and TRBJ2-7, with D possibly matching TRBD1 (5 bases). Per germline, CDR1 SGDLS and CDR2 YYNGEE. Trimming stripped 1 base from V and 0 bases from J, with 11 bases between. The CDR3 extends over 15 amino acids. CDR3 sequence reads: CASSVTPGFSYEQYF. DNA for the CDR3: TGTGCCAGCAGCGTAACCCCAGGGTTCTCCTACGAGCAGTACTTC.

J is TRBJ1-1 and V is TRBV19; D gene ambiguous. The length of the CDR3 is 14 residues. Trimming removed 8 bases from V and 0 bases from J, with 13 bases in between. CDR1 LNHDA and CDR2 SQIVND come from the germline V gene (reference sequence). CDR3 bases: TGTGCCAGTGCTTGGGCGGGAATGAACACTGAAGCTTTCTTT. Protein: CASAWAGMNTEAFF.

The chain couples TRBV6-1 to TRBJ1-2, with unresolved D. Germline V lookup: CDR1 MNHNS, CDR2 SASEGT. The CDR3 has 14 amino acids. Trimming left V 2 bases short and J 0 bases short, with 7 bases between. CDR3 nucleotide sequence: TGTGCCAGCAGTGAATTCGGAGCTAACTATGGCTACACCTTC. Translation: CASSEFGANYGYTF.

This chain links TRBV4-1 with TRBJ2-3, with 7 bases matching TRBD2. The CDR3 has 16 residues. The germline gives CDR1 MGHRA, CDR2 YSYEKL. V lost 1 base to trimming and J lost 2 bases; unmatched junction nucleotides: 6. The CDR3 here is CASSQAPSGTTDTQYF. The CDR3 nucleotides are TGCGCCAGCAGCCAAGCACCTAGCGGCACCACAGATACGCAGTATTTT.

V usage is TRBV4-2 and J usage is TRBJ2-1; 10 bases line up with TRBD1. This CDR3 has 16 amino acids. J gave up 3 bases and V 4 bases, and 6 bases lay outside the gene matches. Germline CDR1 and CDR2: LGHNA and YNFKEQ. The CDR3 nucleotides read TGTGCCAGCAGCCGAGGCGGGACAGGGGACTACAATGAGCAGTTCTTC. This sequence encodes CASSRGGTGDYNEQFF.

The chain uses TRBV18 and TRBJ1-1; 7 positions agree with TRBD1. J gave up 4 bases and V 3 bases, and 2 bases lay outside the gene matches. Per germline, CDR1 KGHSH and CDR2 LQKENI. The CDR3 covers 13 residues. The CDR3 spells CASSPGQPTEAFF. The DNA for the CDR3 is TGTGCCAGCTCACCGGGACAGCCCACTGAAGCTTTCTTT.

Points on this clone: Sequence at one end of the junction differs from germline and may be a read error. The V gene is TRBV4-1, the J gene TRBJ2-5, with 11 bases aligning to TRBD2. Germline values: CDR1 MGHRA, CDR2 YSYEKL. The CDR3 loop spans 19 amino acids. The CDR3 DNA follows: TGCGCCAGCAGCCAAGTCCCCGGGACTAGCGGTTCTAACCAGGAGACCCAGTACTTC. Its protein product is CASSQVPGTSGSNQETQYF.

This rearrangement joins TRBV27 to TRBJ2-3; 10 nucleotides match TRBD2. The CDR3 consists of 15 residues. The junction had 7 bases not matched to a gene; V was cut back by 6 bases and J by 4 bases. CDR1 and CDR2 from the germline V gene are MNHEY and SMNVEV (reference sequence). In DNA form, the CDR3 reads TGTGCCAGCAGCTGGCTAGCGGGAGTTGCAGATACGCAGTATTTT. Its protein is CASSWLAGVADTQYF.

This chain uses TRBV15 with TRBJ1-3; D call uncertain. Trimming left V 3 bases short and J 3 bases short, with 21 bases between. Germline V gene lookup returns CDR1 LNHNV and CDR2 YYDKDF (reference sequence). This CDR3 comprises 18 residues. CDR3 DNA sequence: TGTGCCACCAGCAGGGGCCCGGCAGGTCCACGCCTTGGAAACACCATATATTTT. Its translation: CATSRGPAGPRLGNTIYF.

The chain recombines TRBV18 with TRBJ2-5; 8 nucleotides match TRBD1. The J call is uncertain, as TRBJ2-7 better fits the DNA end. Germline V lookup: CDR1 KGHSH, CDR2 LQKENI. The CDR3 runs 16 residues. The CDR3 region has the DNA TGTGCCAGCTCACCGCTCGGACAGGGACTCTCCTACGAGCAGTACTTC. Its translation is CASSPLGQGLSYEQYF.

The chain carries TRBV19 and TRBJ2-2, with TRBD1 matching over 8 bases. This CDR3 is 17 amino acids long. Trimming cost V 0 bases and J 0 bases; bases outside gene matches: 3. Germline V gene sequence: CDR1 LNHDA, CDR2 SQIVND (reference sequence). CDR3 protein: CASSIDGQGSNTGELFF. The DNA for the CDR3 is TGTGCCAGTAGTATAGATGGACAGGGATCGAACACCGGGGAGCTGTTTTTT.

The rearrangement links TRBV2 to TRBJ2-7, with D possibly TRBD1 on 6 matching bases. This CDR3 has 15 amino acids. Germline V CDR1 and CDR2: SNHLY, FYNNEI. Deletions cut 8 bases from V and 2 bases from J, with 19 bases between. The DNA of the CDR3 is TGTGCCAGCCACGCGGTACGGACAGCCACCTACGAGCAGTACTTC. It translates to CASHAVRTATYEQYF.

This rearrangement joins TRBV5-6 to TRBJ1-6; D perhaps matches TRBD1 (6 bases). The V gene lost 0 bases and the J gene lost 6 bases, with 10 bases spanning the gap. The CDR3 has 15 amino acids. Germline CDR1 reads SGHDT; CDR2 reads YYEEEE. The CDR3: CASSLARGPNSPLHF. The CDR3 DNA reads TGTGCCAGCAGCTTGGCCAGGGGTCCTAATTCACCCCTCCACTTT.

The chain combines TRBV7-9 with TRBJ1-1, with D possibly TRBD1 on 6 matching bases. This CDR3 contains 16 residues. Germline values: CDR1 SEHNR, CDR2 FQNEAQ (reference sequence). Trimming took off 1 base at V and 4 bases at J, with 16 bases between the two ends. CDR3 coding DNA: TGTGCCAGCAGCTTAGAGGTTAAACAGGGTGGCACTGAAGCTTTCTTT. It is translated as CASSLEVKQGGTEAFF. Drawing the rest from reference TRBV7-9 and TRBJ1-1, the complete variable domain is DTGVSQNPRHKITKRGQNVTFRCDPISEHNRLYWYRQTLGQGPEFLTYFQNEAQLEKSRLLSDRFSAERPKGSFSTLEIQRTEQGDSAMYLCASSLEVKQGGTEAFFGQGTRLTVV.

This clone was observed once. The rearrangement joins TRBV5-6 to TRBJ1-1, with D possibly matching TRBD1 (6 bases). Germline V gene lookup returns CDR1 SGHDT and CDR2 YYEEEE. There are 16 residues in the CDR3. V lost 3 bases and J lost 1, with 16 bases in between. The CDR3 here is CASSWVRGGQNTEAFF. The CDR3 DNA reads TGTGCCAGCAGCTGGGTTAGGGGGGGGCAGAACACTGAAGCTTTCTTT.

The chain combines TRBV9 with TRBJ2-1, with D tentatively TRBD1 (5 bases). Between the trimmed V and J ends, which lost 3 bases and 4 bases, there was a span of 20 bases. Germline CDR1 is SGDLS and CDR2 is YYNGEE. CDR3 size: 17 residues. The CDR3 sequence is CASSEGKGLSKYNEQFF. The DNA for the CDR3 is TGTGCCAGCAGCGAGGGTAAGGGGCTGTCTAAGTACAATGAGCAGTTCTTC.

The J gene is TRBJ1-1, the V gene TRBV10-1; weak D call: TRBD1 (6 bases). The germline V gene encodes CDR1 WNHNN and CDR2 SYGVQD (reference sequence). Trimming shortened V by 2 bases and J by 5 bases, and 18 bases separated the two germline ends. The CDR3 is 16 residues long. The CDR3 sequence: CASSEARVRGATEAFF. As DNA, the CDR3 is TGCGCCAGCAGTGAGGCCCGAGTACGGGGGGCAACTGAAGCTTTCTTT.

This clone was seen just once. The V gene is TRBV11-1, the J gene TRBJ1-5; D might be TRBD1 (6 bases). CDR1 and CDR2 from the germline V gene are SGHAT and FQDESV (reference sequence). The CDR3 runs to 13 residues. The V and J ends lost 5 bases and 6 bases respectively, with 11 bases between them. CDR3 amino acids: CASSRDISQPQHF. In DNA form, the CDR3 reads TGTGCCAGCAGCCGGGACATTTCTCAGCCCCAGCATTTT.